This TCR beta chain originates from a study of OX40 agonist ivuxolimab in advanced cancers. The repertoire was sequenced with immunoSEQ multiplex PCR; TCRdb's copy has only in-frame clones and lacks some. The repertoire includes fewer than 70,000 clones, 75% to 85% of them detected once, and roughly 2.4% sits in the top ten. The germline V gene has CDR1 LNHDA and CDR2 SQIVND (reference sequence). V lost 5 bases and J 3 bases, leaving 16 bases between the germline ends. The CDR3 is made up of 15 amino acids. The sequenced sample was CD4+ or CD8+ T cells sorted from blood, obtained in a trial of the OX40 agonist ivuxolimab. The receptor's source is an adult with an advanced solid tumor such as melanoma, head and neck, liver or kidney cancer. This chain uses TRBV19 with TRBJ1-1, with TRBD1 as a possible D gene (5 bases). In nucleotides, the CDR3 is TGTGCCAGTAGTGGCCGGGACGGGAGGGACACTGAAGCTTTCTTT. Translated, it gives CASSGRDGRDTEAFF.